This T cell receptor (beta chain) appears in the sequencing data of a study of T cell responses to AZD1222 COVID-19 vaccine. Profiled with immunoSEQ multiplex PCR; TCRdb holds only in-frame clones, not every one. Altogether some 22,000 clones are present, 82% being singletons, with the ten largest covering about 43%. About this clone: What it binds is unknown.

The CDR3 has 16 amino acids. The germline V and J ends were trimmed by 3 bases and 0 bases, with 14 bases remaining between them. Germline V CDR1 and CDR2: KGHSH, LQKENI. Study-level results: Increased Spike-specific TCR breadth and depth were observed after two AZD1222 doses. Donors were mostly white British, more females; clonal diversity possibly underestimated. Of the AZD1222 recipients, only 5 or 6 were seropositive at baseline.

The V call is TRBV18, the J call TRBJ1-1; perhaps TRBD1 as D (6 bases). Sample: peripheral blood, taken on day 0 of AZD1222 vaccination. The clonotype was recovered from an adult in good health. The CDR3 loop reads CASSPRYRAMNTEAFF. The DNA of the CDR3 is TGTGCCAGCTCACCGAGATACAGGGCGATGAACACTGAAGCTTTCTTT.